Below, 12 T cell receptor beta chains from the same sample are listed, as sequenced in a study of regulatory T cells in long-lasting Graves disease. Time point specified: newly diagnosed GD, antithyroid drugs for less than 3 months. The authors made the TCR library using RNA they extracted from PBMCs. CDR3-region Arm-PCR and iRepertoire HTBI primers produced the TCR beta libraries. MiXCR was run by TCRdb on the multiplex PCR reads, yielding one entry per CDR3 protein. The data show roughly 500,000 distinct CDR3 sequences, with 14% seen just once and around a sixth held by the top ten. This same sample was also taken into another study, of T cells in Graves' hyperthyroidism and ophthalmopathy.

The sequenced sample was peripheral blood mononuclear cells (PBMCs), obtained at new diagnosis, from a patient treated with antithyroid drugs. The receptors shown here come from a woman aged 50 to 65 with Graves disease.

This clonotype was counted a few times. The chain recombines TRBV6-5 with TRBJ1-5; possibly TRBD1 for D (6 bases). Germline CDR1 MNHEY, CDR2 SVGAGI. V was pared by 4 bases and J by 0 bases, with 16 bases between. The length of the CDR3 is 17 residues. The chain's CDR3 is CASSFHRQEYSNQPQHF. In nucleotides, the CDR3 is TGTGCCAGCAGTTTTCACCGACAGGAATATAGCAATCAGCCCCAGCATTTT.

The chain employs TRBV6-5 and TRBJ2-7; 8 nucleotides align to TRBD1. The CDR3 has 15 residues. V trimming: 2 bases; J trimming: 6 bases; junction bases outside the gene matches: 9. CDR1 is MNHEY and CDR2 is SVGAGI in the germline V gene. In DNA, the CDR3 is TGTGCCAGCAGTTACCTCCCGGACAGGGTTGGCGAGCAGTACTTC. Translating it yields CASSYLPDRVGEQYF.

This clonotype has ten or more counts. The chain carries TRBV6-5 and TRBJ2-5, with 12 positions matching TRBD2. V trimming: 2 bases; J trimming: 9 bases; junction bases outside the gene matches: 25. The CDR3 runs 21 residues. Germline loops: CDR1 MNHEY, CDR2 SVGAGI. This CDR3 reads CASSYGPPRLAGEGLGGAQYF. CDR3 sequence (DNA): TGTGCCAGCAGTTACGGCCCCCCCCGACTAGCGGGAGAGGGCTTGGGGGGGGCCCAGTACTTC.

This clonotype was found many times. CDR3 coding DNA: TGTGCCAGCAGTTCACGTGGACTACACGGGGGTATAGGGCTCAGCCCCCAGCATTTT. Translating gives CASSSRGLHGGIGLSPQHF. The chain couples TRBV27 to TRBJ1-5, with D tentatively TRBD1 (5 bases). Trimming left V 4 bases short and J 10 bases short, with 32 bases between. The CDR3 spans 19 residues. The germline CDR1 and CDR2 sequences are MNHEY and SMNVEV (reference sequence).

This clonotype appeared many times. V usage is TRBV28 and J usage is TRBJ2-7; 8 bases match TRBD2. V lost 3 bases, J lost 2 bases, and 6 bases stayed unmatched. Germline V gene data show CDR1 as MDHEN and CDR2 as SYDVKM. The CDR3 spans 15 residues. The CDR3 spells CASSLRGRPPYEQYF. The CDR3 DNA reads as TGTGCCAGCAGTTTGCGCGGGAGGCCCCCCTACGAGCAGTACTTC.

This sequence joins TRBV4-1 and TRBJ1-5, with D maybe TRBD1 (5 bases). Germline lookup yields CDR1 MGHRA and CDR2 YSYEKL. The CDR3 runs to 15 residues. The V end was cut by 3 bases, the J end by 4 bases, with 13 bases between. The chain's CDR3 is CASSHAGTGNQPQHF. For the CDR3, the DNA is TGCGCCAGCAGCCACGCCGGGACCGGTAATCAGCCCCAGCATTTT.

The table lists this clonotype with many counts. CDR3: CASSLGDHQETQYF. The CDR3 region has the DNA TGTGCCAGCAGCTTAGGGGACCATCAAGAGACCCAGTACTTC. V is TRBV7-2 and J is TRBJ2-5; D possibly matches TRBD1 or TRBD2 (5 bases each). The V gene's germline CDR1 is SGHTA and CDR2 FQGNSA. Trimming cost V 1 base and J 2 bases, with 8 bases left between them. The CDR3 runs to 14 residues.

This clonotype came up many times. V is TRBV6-1 and J is TRBJ2-3; 13 bases line up with TRBD2. This CDR3 has 19 amino acids. Germline CDR1 reads MNHNS; CDR2 reads SASEGT. The J segment lost 2 bases and the V segment lost 5 bases, leaving 13 bases of the junction unmatched. The CDR3 protein is CASSQNPRLAGGSTDTQYF. CDR3 DNA sequence: TGTGCCAGCAGTCAAAACCCCCGACTAGCGGGAGGTTCCACAGATACGCAGTATTTT.

In regard to this clonotype: A read error may explain this, as a much larger clone is one base away. DNA of the CDR3: TGCGCCAGCAGCTTGGGGGGGCTAGACTACAATGAGCAGTTCTTC. This codes for CASSLGGLDYNEQFF. J is TRBJ2-1 and V is TRBV5-1, with D perhaps TRBD1 (6 bases). V lost 0 bases and J lost 3, with 10 bases in between. Germline CDR1 reads SGHRS; CDR2 reads YFSETQ. The CDR3 covers 15 residues.

This clonotype was observed a handful of times. This may stem from a read error, because a much larger clone lies one nucleotide away. This likely comes from a read error, as the CDR3 has no conserved phenylalanine or tryptophan at its end. CDR3 coding DNA: TGTGCCAGCAGTCCGACAGACACCGGGGAGCTGTTTCTT. It yields the protein CASSPTDTGELFL. The gene calls are TRBV12-3 or TRBV12-4 and TRBJ2-2, with D perhaps matching TRBD1 (5 bases). The CDR3 runs to 13 residues. V was trimmed by 5 bases and J by 3 bases, leaving 7 bases between them.

In this sample, this clonotype turned up many times. The rearrangement joins TRBV7-3 to TRBJ2-3, with 9 bases lining up with TRBD1. This CDR3 is built from 15 residues. V was pared by 0 bases and J by 4 bases, with 2 bases of the junction left unmatched. In germline, CDR1 is SGHTA, CDR2 FQGTGA. Written as DNA, the CDR3 is TGTGCCAGCAGCTTAACACAGGGGGCGGCAGATACGCAGTATTTT. Its translation: CASSLTQGAADTQYF.

This clonotype was counted between two and nine times. This sequence joins TRBV29-1 and TRBJ1-1; TRBD1 matches at 10 bases. CDR3 length: 14 amino acids. The trim removed 1 base at V and 3 bases at J, leaving 2 bases unmatched. Germline CDR1 SQVTM, CDR2 ANQGSEA. The CDR3 protein is CSVEGDRGYTEAFF. In nucleotides, the CDR3 is TGCAGCGTTGAAGGGGACAGGGGTTACACTGAAGCTTTCTTT.